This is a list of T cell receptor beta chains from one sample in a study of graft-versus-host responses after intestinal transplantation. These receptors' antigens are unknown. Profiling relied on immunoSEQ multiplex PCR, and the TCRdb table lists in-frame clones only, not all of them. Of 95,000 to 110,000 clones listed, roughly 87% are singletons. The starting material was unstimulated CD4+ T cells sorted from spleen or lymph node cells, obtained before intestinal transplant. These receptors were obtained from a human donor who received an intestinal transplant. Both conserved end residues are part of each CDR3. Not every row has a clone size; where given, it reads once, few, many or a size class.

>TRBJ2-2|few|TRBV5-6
CASSFSVANTGELFF
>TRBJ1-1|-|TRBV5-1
CASSLGGRNTEAFF
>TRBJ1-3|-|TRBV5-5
CASSLGGRETGNTIYF
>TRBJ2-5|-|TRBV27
CASSPGDRWQETQYF
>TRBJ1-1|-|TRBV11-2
CASSLVRNTEAFF
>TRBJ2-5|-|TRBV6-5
CASSYSGPGGKETQYF
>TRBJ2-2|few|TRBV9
CASSAGLAGGQGELFF
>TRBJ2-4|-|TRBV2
CASTWTGYKNIQYF
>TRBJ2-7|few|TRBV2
CASSGRGDTNSYEQYF
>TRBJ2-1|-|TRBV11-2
CASSSNSGMVEQFF
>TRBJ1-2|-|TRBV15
CATSRDMYYGYTF
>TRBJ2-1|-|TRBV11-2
CASSLSQFYNEQFF
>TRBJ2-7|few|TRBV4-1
CASSQDQGWSYEQYF
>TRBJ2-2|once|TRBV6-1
CAGDRNTGELFF
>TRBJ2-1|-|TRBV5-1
CASSGGQPWAEQFF
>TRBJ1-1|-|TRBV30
CAWKPGLRRRGYTEAFF
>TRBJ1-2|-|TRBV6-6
CASSSGYGYTF
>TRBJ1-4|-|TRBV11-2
CASSLQGVGEKLFF